The 9 T cell receptor beta chains below all came from one sample that was sequenced in a study of blood T cell repertoires in COVID-19 (dated by TCRdb to between 2020 and 2021). The library came from the immunoSEQ multiplex PCR assay. In TCRdb, the immuneACCESS table is reduced to in-frame sequences with V and J assigned. These tables do not hold every clone; where another copy was compared, an unresolved V gene accounts for under half, and the others remain unexplained. This sample has 55,000 to 75,000 clones in its table, and roughly three quarters of those were observed once. Approximately 15% of the sample belongs to the ten largest clones. The sequencing input was peripheral blood. These receptors came from a man at least 80 years old with acute or convalescent COVID-19.

The chain has TRBV28 and TRBJ2-7; weak D call: TRBD2 (5 bases). This CDR3 spans 15 amino acids. The germline V gene has CDR1 MDHEN and CDR2 SYDVKM. Trimming pared 3 bases from V and 7 bases from J, leaving 19 bases between. This chain's CDR3 is CASSFSGIPIREQYF. The DNA of the CDR3 is TGTGCCAGCAGTTTTTCCGGGATTCCAATCAGGGAGCAGTACTTC.

The chain is built from TRBV5-1 and TRBJ1-2, with 7 bases aligning to TRBD1. The CDR3 consists of 14 residues. The V segment lost 2 bases and the J segment 8 bases; nucleotides outside the gene matches: 9. Looked up from germline, CDR1 is SGHRS and CDR2 is YFSETQ. DNA for the CDR3: TGCGCCAGCAGCTTTAACAGGGGTGAAGCGGGCTACACCTTC. It encodes CASSFNRGEAGYTF.

The chain carries TRBV11-3 and TRBJ2-7; 7 nucleotides align to TRBD1. From germline, CDR1 is SGHNT and CDR2 YENEEA. V shed 3 bases, J shed 0 bases, and the junction held 5 bases outside the gene matches. The CDR3 spans 15 residues. The CDR3 region has the DNA TGTGCCAGCAGCTTTCAGACAGGGCACTCCTACGAGCAGTACTTC. This gives the protein CASSFQTGHSYEQYF.

This chain connects TRBV3-1 (or the pseudogene TRBV3-2) to TRBJ1-6, with D tentatively TRBD1 (6 bases). Germline V gives CDR1 LGHDT, CDR2 YNNKEL (reference sequence). The CDR3 spans 15 residues. Trimming stripped 4 bases from V and 9 bases from J, with 16 bases between. CDR3 region: CASSPSAGARSPLHF. For the CDR3, the DNA is TGTGCCAGCAGCCCCTCGGCAGGGGCTCGTTCACCCCTCCACTTT.

The gene calls are TRBV6-1 and TRBJ2-2; tentatively, D is TRBD1 (6 bases). The CDR3 has 17 amino acids. Trimming left V 3 bases short and J 4 bases short, with 18 bases between. Per germline, CDR1 MNHNS and CDR2 SASEGT. The CDR3 nucleotides read TGTGCCAGCAGTGACGCAGCAGGGGATCGTTCCACCGGGGAGCTGTTTTTT. Its translation is CASSDAAGDRSTGELFF.

This clone showed up just once. The chain is built from TRBV5-1 and TRBJ1-2; no definite D call. Trimming left V 4 bases short and J 6 bases short, with 13 bases between. The CDR3 is 13 residues long. The germline gives CDR1 SGHRS, CDR2 YFSETQ. The CDR3 DNA is TGCGCCAGCAGCATCCCGCCAGAAGATGGCTACACCTTC. Translation gives CASSIPPEDGYTF.

This clone was observed many times. The chain uses TRBV5-6 and TRBJ1-2; tentatively, D is TRBD1 (5 bases). This CDR3 has 14 residues. CDR1 is SGHDT, CDR2 YYEEEE, per germline. V was cut by 7 bases and J by 2 bases, with 15 bases left in between. The CDR3 DNA reads as TGTGCCAGCTTTCTAGGTCGGGGGAACTATGGCTACACCTTC. Residues: CASFLGRGNYGYTF.

V gene TRBV24-1 combines with J gene TRBJ1-2; unclear D gene. Trimming shortened V by 3 bases and J by 4 bases, and 14 bases separated the two germline ends. The CDR3 is 15 residues long. Germline V gives CDR1 KGHDR, CDR2 SFDVKD. The CDR3 region is CATSDPRDGRYGYTF. Written as DNA, the CDR3 is TGTGCCACCAGTGATCCCCGGGATGGGCGCTATGGCTACACCTTC.

This chain connects TRBV27 to TRBJ1-4, with a weak D call TRBD1 (5 bases). The V end was cut by 2 bases, the J end by 8 bases, with 21 bases between. The CDR3 is made up of 17 amino acids. Germline lookup yields CDR1 MNHEY and CDR2 SMNVEV (reference sequence). DNA for the CDR3: TGTGCCAGCAGTTTACCGAACGCCGGACAATTTAGGGAAAAACTGTTTTTT. This gives the protein CASSLPNAGQFREKLFF.